These 3 T cell receptor beta chains came from one sample sequenced in a study of cytomegalovirus exposure and HLA in healthy donors (dated by TCRdb to 2015 to 2018). The library was made by the immunoSEQ multiplex PCR assay. For the multiplex PCR, a mixture combining 60 forward primers for TCR Vbeta segments and 13 reverse primers for TCR Jbeta segments was used. TCRdb re-hosts the immuneACCESS table, in-frame sequences only. Its copies lack some clones; in the studies checked, an unresolved V gene accounts for under half of them, and the cause for the rest is not known. Within this sample are about 120,000 clones, with less than 75% of them counted one time only. The ten top clones hold about 4% of the sample. Sequenced sample: PBMCs. The source of these receptors is a woman aged 40 to 50 in good health and CMV-seronegative.

The chain is built from TRBV9 and TRBJ2-2; weak D call: TRBD2 (7 bases). V shed 4 bases and J shed 7 bases, with 14 bases lying between them. The CDR3 consists of 14 residues. Germline CDR1 is SGDLS and CDR2 is YYNGEE. CDR3 coding DNA: TGTGCCAGCAGCAAGGGGGGGCTGGGCGGGGAGCTGTTTTTT. Encoded protein: CASSKGGLGGELFF.

Comment on this clone: One end of the junction fails to match germline, which may point to a read error. The rearrangement uses TRBV28 and TRBJ2-7; 11 bases line up with TRBD2. The CDR3 extends over 12 amino acids. CDR1 is MDHEN, CDR2 SYDVKM, per germline. The CDR3, as DNA: TGTGCCAGCAGCCGGCCCGGGACTAGCGGTCGCTTC. Protein sequence: CASSRPGTSGRF.

This sequence joins TRBV5-1 and TRBJ2-5; TRBD1 might be the D (6 bases). The CDR3 loop spans 13 amino acids. Trimming left V 0 bases short and J 11 bases short, with 14 bases between. Germline V gene sequence: CDR1 SGHRS, CDR2 YFSETQ. CDR3 sequence reads: CASSLDAGTPQYF. The CDR3 nucleotides are TGCGCCAGCAGCTTGGATGCAGGGACACCGCAGTACTTC.